The 24 T cell receptor beta chains below come from one sample, sequenced in a study of blood T cells in healthy people across ages. Primers used in a second PCR of about 6 to 12 cycles were a sample-barcoded 5' primer and a J-beta primer mix. MiXCR, applied by TCRdb to the 5' RACE reads, yields one record per CDR3 protein. The repertoire holds about 630,000 distinct CDR3 sequences, with more than 20% as singletons. The sequencing sample was made of blood. The receptors come from a man in his 70s in good health.

This clonotype is a singleton in its sample. This chain joins TRBV3-1 and TRBJ2-5; 15 nucleotides line up with TRBD2. The DNA matches TRBJ2-1 better at its end, which makes the J call doubtful. CDR1 LGHDT and CDR2 YNNKEL come from the germline V gene (reference sequence). The CDR3 loop spans 17 amino acids. CDR3 sequence: CASSDGGLAGGGDAQFF. In nucleotides, the CDR3 is TGTGCCAGCAGCGACGGAGGACTAGCGGGAGGGGGGGATGCGCAGTTCTTC.

This chain links TRBV7-2 with TRBJ2-5; 7 bases fit TRBD2. The DNA end is a closer match to TRBJ2-7, so the J assignment may be wrong. Germline V gene data show CDR1 as SGHTA and CDR2 as FQGNSA. This CDR3 has 15 residues. CDR3 protein: CASSLRASGTYEQYF. CDR3 nucleotide sequence: TGTGCCAGCAGCTTACGGGCTAGCGGAACCTACGAGCAGTACTTC.

In its sample, this clonotype was seen a few times. J is TRBJ1-4 and V is TRBV5-1; 7 nucleotides match TRBD1. The CDR3 covers 16 residues. Germline lookup yields CDR1 SGHRS and CDR2 YFSETQ. With 2 bases clipped from V and 2 bases from J, the junction kept 6 bases outside the gene matches. Written as DNA, the CDR3 is TGCGCCAGCAGCTTACAGCGGACAGGCACTAATGAAAAACTGTTTTTT. This encodes CASSLQRTGTNEKLFF.

This chain joins TRBV5-1 and TRBJ2-3; 12 bases line up with TRBD2. Germline V CDR1 and CDR2: SGHRS, YFSETQ. With V trimmed by 4 bases and J by 2 bases, 5 bases remained unmatched. This CDR3 contains 16 residues. The CDR3 DNA follows: TGCGCCAGCAGCCCAGGACTAGCGGGACACACAGATACGCAGTATTTT. This gives the protein CASSPGLAGHTDTQYF. Using reference TRBV5-1 and TRBJ2-3 for the parts outside the CDR3, the full variable domain is KAGVTQTPRYLIKTRGQQVTLSCSPISGHRSVSWYQQTPGQGLQFLFEYFSETQRNKGNFPGRFSGRQFSNSRSEMNVSTLELGDSALYLCASSPGLAGHTDTQYFGPGTRLTVL.

The sample holds a few counts of this clonotype. This chain links TRBV5-1 with TRBJ2-5; D is ambiguous. Germline-derived CDR1 and CDR2 are SGHRS and YFSETQ. The CDR3 loop spans 13 amino acids. With 5 bases removed from V and 2 bases from J, the gap between germline ends came to 10 bases. The DNA of the CDR3 is TGCGCCAGCAGTACAGCTACGCAAGAGACCCAGTACTTC. Encoded protein: CASSTATQETQYF.

The chain is built from TRBV6-6 and TRBJ2-3; 9 bases are shared with TRBD2. Germline loops: CDR1 MNHNY, CDR2 SVGAGI (reference sequence). V was clipped by 5 bases and J by 0 bases; unmatched bases: 9. This CDR3 spans 17 amino acids. This CDR3 is CASSPSAGGPSTDTQYF. Here the CDR3 DNA reads TGTGCCAGCAGTCCTAGCGCGGGAGGGCCTAGCACAGATACGCAGTATTTT.

This clonotype appeared a few times. The chain employs TRBV4-2 and TRBJ2-5; TRBD2 aligns across 12 bases. The end of the DNA is better explained by TRBJ2-1, so the J call may be wrong. The germline V gene has CDR1 LGHNA and CDR2 YNFKEQ. The CDR3 runs to 14 residues. The DNA for the CDR3 is TGTGCCAGCAGCCAAGGACTAGCGGGAGAGGAGCAGTTCTTC. It translates to CASSQGLAGEEQFF.

This clonotype was recorded a few times. The J gene is TRBJ1-4, the V gene TRBV20-1; D gene ambiguous. CDR3 length: 12 residues. CDR1 is DFQATT, CDR2 SNEGSKA, per germline (reference sequence). V was clipped by 1 base and J by 2 bases, with 2 bases between them. CDR3 sequence: CSARGTNEKLFF. The CDR3 DNA is TGCAGTGCTAGAGGGACTAATGAAAAACTGTTTTTT.

The gene calls are TRBV28 and TRBJ2-4; D might be TRBD1 (6 bases). Per the germline V gene, CDR1 is MDHEN and CDR2 is SYDVKM. The CDR3 length is 17 residues. Trimming removed 5 bases at V and 0 bases at J, with 17 bases between. The CDR3 region is CASSPPGQGLAKNIQYF. DNA for the CDR3: TGTGCCAGCAGTCCCCCGGGGCAGGGGCTAGCCAAAAACATTCAGTACTTC.

This chain joins TRBV5-6 and TRBJ2-1; TRBD2 agrees at 9 bases. The CDR3 runs to 17 residues. Germline trimming cut 0 bases from V and 4 bases from J; bases unmatched to any gene: 8. CDR1 and CDR2 from the germline V gene are SGHDT and YYEEEE. The chain's CDR3 is CASSLEVAGVLYNEQFF. The CDR3 DNA is TGTGCCAGCAGCTTGGAGGTAGCGGGAGTGCTTTACAATGAGCAGTTCTTC.

This clonotype has just a few counts. The rearrangement links TRBV7-9 to TRBJ2-1; 7 positions match TRBD2. CDR1 is SEHNR and CDR2 is FQNEAQ in the germline V gene (reference sequence). V shed 3 bases and J 2 bases; nucleotides not matched to a gene: 4. This CDR3 contains 15 residues. The CDR3 protein is CASSFTSATYNEQFF. The CDR3 bases are TGTGCCAGCAGCTTCACTAGCGCAACCTACAATGAGCAGTTCTTC.

In its sample, this clonotype was seen a few times. The chain couples TRBV2 to TRBJ2-1; 8 positions agree with TRBD2. The germline gives CDR1 SNHLY, CDR2 FYNNEI. The trim removed 6 bases at V and 16 bases at J, leaving 11 bases unmatched. CDR3 length equals 12 residues. The CDR3 spells CASRGTSNWVFF. CDR3 DNA: TGTGCCAGCAGGGGGACTAGTAATTGGGTATTCTTC.

This clonotype was seen a few times. V usage is TRBV19 and J usage is TRBJ2-2; no firm D call. The CDR3 has 15 amino acids. Germline V gene sequence: CDR1 LNHDA, CDR2 SQIVND (reference sequence). V was pared by 3 bases and J by 1 base, with 9 bases between. The CDR3 loop is CASSIDGRNTGELFF. CDR3 DNA: TGTGCCAGTAGTATTGATGGAAGGAACACCGGGGAGCTGTTTTTT. The variable domain in full, completed from reference TRBV19 and TRBJ2-2, reads DGGITQSPKYLFRKEGQNVTLSCEQNLNHDAMYWYRQDPGQGLRLIYYSQIVNDFQKGDIAEGYSVSREKKESFPLTVTSAQKNPTAFYLCASSIDGRNTGELFFGEGSRLTVL.

V is TRBV20-1 and J is TRBJ2-1; 11 bases are shared with TRBD2. CDR1 and CDR2 from the germline V gene are DFQATT and SNEGSKA (reference sequence). This CDR3 has 16 residues. Trimming cost V 3 bases and J 6 bases; bases outside gene matches: 10. CDR3 coding DNA: TGCAGTGCTAGGGAGCCCCTAGCGGGAGGTCCCAATGAGCAGTTCTTC. It codes for CSAREPLAGGPNEQFF.

This clonotype has just a few counts. V usage is TRBV20-1 and J usage is TRBJ1-4; D might be TRBD1 (6 bases). Germline-derived CDR1 and CDR2 are DFQATT and SNEGSKA (reference sequence). Trimming cost V 6 bases and J 4 bases, with 18 bases left between them. This CDR3 has 15 residues. CDR3 DNA: TGCAGTGCCGCATCCGGAGGACAGAGTAATGAAAAACTGTTTTTT. This encodes CSAASGGQSNEKLFF.

Points on this clonotype: It is likely a read error, because the conserved phenylalanine at the end of the CDR3 is missing. V usage is TRBV7-3 and J usage is TRBJ2-1; D not resolved. Germline lookup yields CDR1 SGHTA and CDR2 FQGTGA. The CDR3 has 15 amino acids. Trimming pared 6 bases from V and 0 bases from J, leaving 12 bases between. This CDR3 reads CASSWTKSSYNEQFL. For the CDR3, the DNA is TGTGCCAGCAGTTGGACGAAGAGCTCCTACAATGAGCAGTTCCTC.

This clonotype has only a few counts. The chain links TRBV7-2 to TRBJ2-7; 13 bases are shared with TRBD2. This CDR3 contains 15 residues. The V gene end was trimmed by 6 bases and the J gene end by 6 bases; junction bases not matched to a gene: 8. Germline-derived CDR1 and CDR2 are SGHTA and FQGNSA. CDR3 loop: CASRQGLAGPSEQYF. CDR3 DNA sequence: TGTGCCAGCAGACAGGGACTAGCGGGGCCGAGCGAGCAGTACTTC.

This chain joins TRBV4-3 and TRBJ2-2, with TRBD2 as a possible D gene (5 bases). The CDR3 runs to 12 residues. Germline values: CDR1 LGHNA, CDR2 YSLEER. Trimming cost V 8 bases and J 1 base, with 5 bases left between them. DNA of the CDR3: TGCGCCAGCGGAGGGAACACCGGGGAGCTGTTTTTT. Translating it yields CASGGNTGELFF.

This rearrangement joins TRBV5-1 to TRBJ1-1; the D gene is possibly TRBD1 (6 bases). V was trimmed by 4 bases and J by 0 bases, leaving 13 bases between them. Germline V gene sequence: CDR1 SGHRS, CDR2 YFSETQ. The CDR3 runs to 15 residues. DNA for the CDR3: TGCGCCAGCAGCATAGGGGGGGGGATGAACACTGAAGCTTTCTTT. Protein product: CASSIGGGMNTEAFF.

This clonotype was observed a handful of times. The rearrangement links TRBV7-3 to TRBJ2-1; TRBD1 aligns across 8 bases. This CDR3 contains 16 residues. V shed 5 bases and J 12 bases; nucleotides not matched to a gene: 18. CDR1 is SGHTA and CDR2 is FQGTGA in the germline V gene. CDR3 sequence reads: CASSPLPGQVEDRQFF. The CDR3 DNA follows: TGTGCCAGCAGCCCTCTCCCGGGACAGGTTGAGGACAGGCAGTTCTTC. The full variable domain, rest sourced from reference TRBV7-3 and TRBJ2-1, is GAGVSQTPSNKVTEKGKYVELRCDPISGHTALYWYRQSLGQGPEFLIYFQGTGAADDSGLPNDRFFAVRPEGSVSTLKIQRTERGDSAVYLCASSPLPGQVEDRQFFGPGTRLTVL.

The V and J genes are TRBV12-3 or TRBV12-4 and TRBJ1-2; possible D gene TRBD1, 5 bases. CDR3 length: 13 amino acids. V was shortened by 5 bases and J by 8 bases, with 15 bases between the two germline ends. The CDR3 reads CASSPRDGPGYTF. As DNA, the CDR3 is TGTGCCAGCAGTCCTAGGGACGGCCCAGGCTACACCTTC.

J is TRBJ2-5 and V is TRBV5-1; D unclear. The tail of the sequence fits TRBJ2-7 better, so the J call may be wrong. The CDR3 is made up of 16 amino acids. Germline CDR1 SGHRS, CDR2 YFSETQ. The CDR3: CASSPLTKDGTYEQYF. DNA for the CDR3: TGCGCCAGCAGCCCCCTGACGAAGGACGGAACCTACGAGCAGTACTTC.

The chain is built from TRBV20-1 and TRBJ1-5; 11 bases fit TRBD1. The CDR3 has 17 residues. J gave up 2 bases and V 2 bases, and 8 bases lay outside the gene matches. Germline values: CDR1 DFQATT, CDR2 SNEGSKA (reference sequence). CDR3 amino acids: CSARSGTGGSGNQPQHF. The CDR3 DNA sequence: TGCAGTGCTAGATCCGGGACAGGGGGTTCGGGCAATCAGCCCCAGCATTTT.

The V and J genes are TRBV7-9 and TRBJ2-3; D gene ambiguous. CDR1 and CDR2 (germline): SEHNR, FQNEAQ (reference sequence). The CDR3 runs 14 residues. The V end was cut by 3 bases, the J end by 1 base, with 8 bases between. The CDR3 sequence: CASSFDTGTDTQYF. The CDR3 bases are TGTGCCAGCAGCTTCGACACCGGCACAGATACGCAGTATTTT.